The 9 T cell receptor beta chains in this list originate from one sample, sequenced in a study of blood T cell repertoires in COVID-19. The data were produced by immunoSEQ multiplex PCR, yet TCRdb's version contains in-frame clones alone and is incomplete. The data hold fewer than 200,000 clones, with approximately 82% observed a single time. Sequenced sample: PBMCs or T cells enriched from blood (not recorded which). The receptors originated from a man aged 45-60 years who had recovered from COVID-19.

This clone was picked up one time. The chain is built from TRBV5-5 and TRBJ2-5; 10 bases line up with TRBD1. The junction had 6 bases not matched to a gene; V was cut back by 4 bases and J by 6 bases. CDR1 and CDR2 from the germline V gene are SGHKS and YYEKEE (reference sequence). This CDR3 comprises 14 residues. The CDR3 region has the DNA TGTGCCAGCAGCACGACAGGGGGCGAACAGACCCAGTACTTC. Its protein product is CASSTTGGEQTQYF.

This chain uses TRBV28 with TRBJ1-1; D is unresolved. Trimming cost V 5 bases and J 11 bases, with 15 bases left between them. The CDR3 has 12 residues. The germline V gene encodes CDR1 MDHEN and CDR2 SYDVKM. CDR3: CASSLASLQAFF. The CDR3 DNA reads TGTGCCAGCAGTCTTGCCTCCTTACAGGCTTTCTTT.

The CDR3 region is CASSTGTGGFNQPQHF. Here the CDR3 DNA reads TGCGCCAGCAGCACCGGGACAGGGGGCTTCAATCAGCCCCAGCATTTT. The chain joins TRBV5-1 to TRBJ1-5; 12 nucleotides line up with TRBD1. The CDR3 length is 16 residues. V shed 4 bases, J shed 3 bases, and the junction held 5 bases outside the gene matches. Per germline, CDR1 SGHRS and CDR2 YFSETQ.

CDR3 residues: CASSQSDRGQNEQYF. In DNA form, the CDR3 reads TGCGCCAGCAGCCAATCCGACAGGGGGCAAAACGAGCAGTACTTC. The rearrangement joins TRBV4-1 to TRBJ2-7; 10 bases are a match to TRBD1. The J segment lost 5 bases and the V segment lost 2 bases, leaving 6 bases of the junction unmatched. The CDR3 loop spans 15 amino acids. Germline CDR1 and CDR2: MGHRA and YSYEKL.

The chain links TRBV5-1 to TRBJ2-2; 7 bases align to TRBD1. The CDR3 totals 14 residues. The junction had 6 bases not matched to a gene; V was cut back by 5 bases and J by 5 bases. Germline V gene sequence: CDR1 SGHRS, CDR2 YFSETQ. In DNA form, the CDR3 reads TGCGCCAGCAGGACAGGGTTAATAACCGGGGAGCTGTTTTTT. It encodes CASRTGLITGELFF.

This chain links TRBV7-8 with TRBJ2-7; D may be TRBD2 (6 bases). Trimming cost V 1 base and J 3 bases, with 13 bases left between them. The CDR3 is made up of 15 amino acids. The germline V gene encodes CDR1 SGHVS and CDR2 FQNEAQ. CDR3: CASSLEGTSYYEQYF. Here the CDR3 DNA reads TGTGCCAGCAGCTTAGAAGGAACTAGCTACTACGAGCAGTACTTC.

This clone was seen just once. V gene TRBV10-2 combines with J gene TRBJ2-3, with TRBD1 as a possible D gene (6 bases). The germline V and J ends were trimmed by 8 bases and 2 bases, with 11 bases remaining between them. The germline V gene encodes CDR1 WSHSY and CDR2 SAAADI. The CDR3 runs 13 residues. The CDR3 is CASGGGHTDTQYF. In nucleotides, the CDR3 is TGCGCCAGCGGGGGCGGCCACACAGATACGCAGTATTTT.

The genes are TRBV5-4 and TRBJ1-4, with 11 positions matching TRBD1. The V segment lost 4 bases and the J segment 11 bases; nucleotides outside the gene matches: 7. There are 14 residues in the CDR3. Germline V gene lookup returns CDR1 SGHNT and CDR2 YYREEE (reference sequence). This chain's CDR3 is CASSPGQGATKLFF. CDR3 in DNA: TGTGCCAGCAGCCCCGGACAGGGGGCGACGAAACTGTTTTTT.

The sample holds many counts of this clone. This rearrangement joins TRBV28 to TRBJ2-5; D is unclear. The V and J ends lost 6 bases and 3 bases respectively, with 14 bases between them. CDR3 length: 14 amino acids. The V gene's germline CDR1 is MDHEN and CDR2 SYDVKM. CDR3 coding DNA: TGTGCCAGCAGCTTGCTCAGACAAGAAGAGACCCAGTACTTC. This translates into CASSLLRQEETQYF.